This T cell receptor (beta chain) derives from a study of blood T cell repertoires in COVID-19. About the research overall: PBMCs, B-cell-depleted T cells, or T cells were the source of the cDNA or gDNA that made up the material.

Authors' analysis steps: Reference gene primer amplification yielded estimated nucleated cell counts. Clones were read by immunoSEQ multiplex PCR, and TCRdb kept only the in-frame ones, dropping some. That table gives V, J and clone size, and the DNA gave D and trimming. This repertoire shows a few hundred thousand clones, roughly 84% found once; its top ten account for 6.8%. The participants were between 18 and 89 years old and came from about two dozen US areas. Researchers sorted participants into cohorts using their self-reported clinical history. The receptor was isolated from a woman between 35 and 50 years old who had recovered from COVID-19. The sample taken for sequencing was PBMCs or T cells enriched from blood (not recorded which).

The chain's CDR3 is CASSPDRGLGTEAFF. The CDR3 nucleotides read TGTGCCAGCAGCCCAGACAGGGGGCTGGGCACTGAAGCTTTCTTT. The rearrangement uses TRBV7-3 and TRBJ1-1, with 10 positions matching TRBD1. This CDR3 region has 15 residues. The germline gives CDR1 SGHTA, CDR2 FQGTGA. V gave up 5 bases and J gave up 4 bases; unmatched junction bases: 7.